Below, one T cell receptor beta chain is given with its context. This clonotype was observed many times. No cognate antigen has been identified for it. Base quality data are lacking; no much larger clone is found one base away. V was cut back by 0 bases and J by 4 bases, leaving a gap of 15 bases between them. From its cysteine to its phenylalanine, the CDR3 spans 16 amino acids. Just the 48-base CDR3 DNA is kept, in frame starting at base 1. In the germline V gene, CDR1 corresponds to SGDLS and CDR2 to YYNGEE. Moderately to severely active disease, a Clinical Activity Score of at least 3, a NOSPECS grade of at least 4, and a duration under 3 months were present in ophthalmopathy patients. Any patient with an uncontrolled infection, another autoimmune disease, pregnancy or lactation was excluded. Diagnoses relied on clinical symptoms, serum thyroxine and TRAb, thyroid ultrasound and orbital computed tomography. PBMCs were separated from roughly 10 ml of fresh peripheral blood using Ficoll-Paque density gradient centrifugation. Total RNA was extracted with Trizol reagent, and quality was checked on an Agilent 2100 Bioanalyzer.

This sample is part of a study of T cells in Graves' hyperthyroidism and ophthalmopathy (dated by TCRdb to between 2019 and 2020). Some background on the complete study: Peripheral blood samples were taken at the time of initial diagnosis, prior to any treatment. In several Graves' hyperthyroidism patients, the study also compared T-cell repertoires from thyroid tissue with T-cell repertoires from blood. TCR Vbeta CDR3 sequencing of 130 to 150 peripheral blood samples (over 40 ophthalmopathy, roughly 72 hyperthyroidism and around 17 progressor patients) is reported in the paper. After blood sampling, hyperthyroidism patients were treated with methimazole at a starting dose of 30 mg daily, and ophthalmopathy patients were treated with high-dose intravenous methylprednisolone. Whether ophthalmopathy could be predicted prospectively was tested in an independent validation cohort made up of approximately 19 hyperthyroidism patients plus 17 patients who later progressed to ophthalmopathy. TCR V-J signatures able to tell the groups apart were searched for in a discovery cohort of 90 to 100 patients, of whom more than 40 had Graves' ophthalmopathy and 57 had stable Graves' hyperthyroidism. The 95 to 100 discovery patients were randomly divided into training and test sets at a 7:3 ratio.

The TCR beta CDR3 regions were amplified from the RNA transcripts. A first-round RT-PCR of the TCR CDR3 used the HTBI primer set with the Qiagen OneStep RT-PCR kit. Libraries were constructed in a second round of multiplex PCR, after which size selection and purification were performed. Paired-end sequencing of the libraries was performed with 100 bp reads on an Illumina HiSeq2000. The authors' pipeline ran thus. SOAPnuke was used to process the raw data, with reads discarded if the reads contained adapters or uncalled bases, had a mean Phred below 15, or lacked an exact constant-primer or identifier match. COPE v1.2.5 was used to merge the high-quality paired reads, and each unique nucleotide sequence was defined as a clonotype. Clonotypes were aligned to IMGT TRBV, TRBD and TRBJ reference segments using MiTCR v1.1. Analysis was restricted to V-J combinations with a frequency above 0.0001, which covered over 98% of repertoires. A TCS score was defined as the ratio between F50 (clonal expansion) and ExV (chaos), using BLOSUM62-based TCRdist between CDR3 peptides within each V-J. Welch's t-statistics and random forest reduced roughly 540 V-J features to roughly 13, which were used in a naive Bayes classifier (R e1071). The public sequencing data were trimmed at Q25 with fastp and processed into clonotypes with MiXCR by TCRdb, which kept only in-frame beta chains. Merged by CDR3 protein, the rows form single entries marked with the most common genes and DNA. The V and J calls and clone size are TCRdb's, not the authors'. The sample table records 200,000 to 250,000 distinct CDR3 sequences; about a sixth of these occur just once. The ten largest clones add up to under 35% of the sample.

Results the study describes overall, beyond this receptor: Ophthalmopathy was separated from stable hyperthyroidism by a 13 V-J signature model, with around 88% sensitivity and 81% to 83% specificity obtained in cross-validation and 80%/75% obtained in testing. In validation, progression to ophthalmopathy was predicted by the model with roughly 69% sensitivity and 72% to 80% specificity, a median of approximately 6.5 months before onset. Sample size was not statistically predetermined, and investigators were not blinded to group allocation. Blood samples also contained most of the expanded thyroid clonotypes (frequency above 0.001), which suggests that blood repertoires may reflect thyroid immune responses.

The sequenced sample consisted of blood. The TCR originated in a woman aged 18-29 years with Graves' ophthalmopathy. The chain employs TRBV9 and TRBJ2-3; no D segment can be confidently identified. The CDR3 region reads CASSVAYGLEADTQYF. The DNA sequence follows: TGTGCCAGCAGCGTAGCGTATGGGTTAGAAGCAGATACGCAGTATTTT.